This T cell receptor beta chain was identified during a study of blood T cell repertoires in COVID-19. Study details: The origin of the acute and convalescent COVID-19 samples was the United States, Italy and Spain. The analysed material was cDNA or gDNA that came from T cells, B-cell-depleted T cells, or PBMCs.

Looked up from germline, CDR1 is SGHAT and CDR2 is FQNNGV. This CDR3 is 18 amino acids long. The V and J ends lost 5 bases and 2 bases, in that order; junction bases with no gene match: 16. Per the authors' pipeline: By means of reference gene primer amplification, nucleated cell counts were estimated. Sequencing used immunoSEQ multiplex PCR; TCRdb keeps in-frame clones, though not all of them. The DNA gave D and trimming, while V, J and clone size come from that table. The sample has over 130,000 clones; 60% to 85% are singletons. The sequencing input was peripheral blood. This receptor was obtained from a man over 45 with acute or convalescent COVID-19. The chain joins TRBV11-2 to TRBJ2-7; 9 bases map to TRBD1. The CDR3 nucleotides read TGTGCCAGCAGCCTCGGCCGGGGACAGGGCCCCGTTACCTACGAGCAGTACGTC. It yields the protein CASSLGRGQGPVTYEQYV.